This T cell receptor beta chain came from a study of shared T cell receptors in the human thymus. Assay: immunoSEQ multiplex PCR; the TCRdb copy retains only in-frame clones and omits some. The table lists 500,000 to 750,000 clones, around 89% of them singletons. The germline V gene has CDR1 ENHRY and CDR2 SYGVKD. This CDR3 region has 15 residues. Trimming cost V 4 bases and J 5 bases, with 18 bases left between them. This same sample was also part of a study on human thymus T cells. From that study: Infants, healthy and Finnish, who were having corrective surgery for congenital heart defects served as donors. The thymus tissue came from resections taken during corrective heart surgery.

This receptor was obtained from a boy under three years old with a congenital heart defect. The sample comprised thymocytes. The chain has TRBV10-3 and TRBJ2-7, with D possibly matching TRBD1 (5 bases). The CDR3 loop reads CAISASRAYLDEQYF. The CDR3 region has the DNA TGTGCCATCAGTGCGTCCAGGGCGTATCTAGACGAGCAGTACTTC.